This entry lists 5 T cell receptor beta chains sequenced from one sample in a study of T-cell reconstitution after alpha-beta-depleted transplantation in children. For TCRbeta, the library was prepared with unique molecular identifiers. MiXCR, run by TCRdb on the PCR reads, gives a single entry per CDR3 protein. The sample carries 45,000 or so distinct CDR3 sequences, under 60% recorded once. The sequencing here drew on peripheral blood, taken before TCRalphabeta/CD19-depleted stem cell transplant. The receptors shown here come from a boy under two years old with SCID, due to receive a stem cell transplant.

This clonotype appeared a single time. This sequence joins TRBV29-1 and TRBJ1-2, with a possible D match to TRBD1 (5 bases). Trimming took off 5 bases at V and 6 bases at J, with 10 bases between the two ends. Germline V gene sequence: CDR1 SQVTM, CDR2 ANQGSEA. The CDR3 contains 11 residues. In DNA, the CDR3 is TGCAGCGTTCGGGGGGGAGATGGCTACACCTTC. Its protein product is CSVRGGDGYTF.

This rearrangement joins TRBV7-9 to TRBJ2-5; unclear D gene. CDR3 length equals 17 residues. The germline V gene has CDR1 SEHNR and CDR2 FQNEAQ (reference sequence). V lost 0 bases and J 5 bases, leaving 19 bases between the germline ends. The CDR3 DNA is TGTGCCAGCAGCTTAGCATTGGGTAACCCTCGGCGGGAGACCCAGTACTTC. Amino acids: CASSLALGNPRRETQYF.

This clonotype was detected once. This chain links TRBV12-3 or TRBV12-4 with TRBJ2-2; TRBD1 matches at 7 bases. The junction had 7 bases not matched to a gene; V was cut back by 5 bases and J by 4 bases. The CDR3 covers 15 residues. The CDR3 here is CASSATGPPTGELFF. In nucleotides, the CDR3 is TGTGCCAGCAGTGCGACAGGGCCGCCCACCGGGGAGCTGTTTTTT.

The V call is TRBV7-9, the J call TRBJ1-1; 10 nucleotides align to TRBD1. The CDR3 contains 16 residues. The ends lost 5 bases at V and 3 bases at J; junction bases unmatched: 9. Germline CDR1 is SEHNR and CDR2 is FQNEAQ (reference sequence). The CDR3 bases are TGTGCCAGCAGCCCGACAGGGGGCGCGTCGGACACTGAAGCTTTCTTT. Protein sequence: CASSPTGGASDTEAFF.

The chain has TRBV5-1 and TRBJ2-1, with 8 bases aligning to TRBD1. V lost 4 bases, J lost 8 bases, and 5 bases stayed unmatched. The CDR3 is made up of 13 amino acids. Germline V lookup: CDR1 SGHRS, CDR2 YFSETQ. This CDR3 is CASSNGQGHEQFF. The CDR3 nucleotides read TGCGCCAGCAGCAACGGACAGGGCCATGAGCAGTTCTTC.